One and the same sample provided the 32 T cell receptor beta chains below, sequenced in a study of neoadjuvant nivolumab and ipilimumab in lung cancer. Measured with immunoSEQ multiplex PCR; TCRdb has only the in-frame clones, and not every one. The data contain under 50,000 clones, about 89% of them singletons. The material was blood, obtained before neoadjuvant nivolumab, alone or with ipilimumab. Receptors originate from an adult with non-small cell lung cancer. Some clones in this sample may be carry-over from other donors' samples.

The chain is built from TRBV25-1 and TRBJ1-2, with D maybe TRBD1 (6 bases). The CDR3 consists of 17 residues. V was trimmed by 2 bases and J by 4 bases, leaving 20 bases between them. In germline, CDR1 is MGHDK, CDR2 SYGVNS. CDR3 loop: CASSEIGGAGVAYGYTF. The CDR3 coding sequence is TGTGCCAGCAGTGAAATCGGGGGGGCAGGGGTCGCCTATGGCTACACCTTC.

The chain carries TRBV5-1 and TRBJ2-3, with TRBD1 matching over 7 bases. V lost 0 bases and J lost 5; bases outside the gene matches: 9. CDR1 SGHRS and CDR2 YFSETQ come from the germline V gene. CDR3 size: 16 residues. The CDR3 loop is CASSLGRVGGGDTQYF. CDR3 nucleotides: TGCGCCAGCAGCTTGGGCCGAGTAGGGGGCGGAGATACGCAGTATTTT.

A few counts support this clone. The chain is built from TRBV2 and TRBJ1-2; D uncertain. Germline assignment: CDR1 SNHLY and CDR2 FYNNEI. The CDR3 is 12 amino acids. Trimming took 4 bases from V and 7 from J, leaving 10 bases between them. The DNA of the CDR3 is TGTGCCAGCAGTGTATTACTTAGTGGCTACACCTTC. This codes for CASSVLLSGYTF.

CDR3 sequence (DNA): TGTGCCACCAGCAGAGATCAGCTAGCGGGAGGTATGGAGACCCAGTACTTC. This codes for CATSRDQLAGGMETQYF. The chain has TRBV15 and TRBJ2-5, with 11 bases that match TRBD2. This CDR3 contains 17 residues. Germline V gene lookup returns CDR1 LNHNV and CDR2 YYDKDF (reference sequence). The V segment lost 0 bases and the J segment 5 bases; nucleotides outside the gene matches: 8.

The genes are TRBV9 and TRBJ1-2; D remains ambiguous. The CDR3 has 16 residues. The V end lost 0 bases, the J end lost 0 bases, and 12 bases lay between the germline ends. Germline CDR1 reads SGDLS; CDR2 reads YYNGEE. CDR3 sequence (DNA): TGTGCCAGCAGCGTAGATGAGATCCTTTCTAACTATGGCTACACCTTC. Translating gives CASSVDEILSNYGYTF.

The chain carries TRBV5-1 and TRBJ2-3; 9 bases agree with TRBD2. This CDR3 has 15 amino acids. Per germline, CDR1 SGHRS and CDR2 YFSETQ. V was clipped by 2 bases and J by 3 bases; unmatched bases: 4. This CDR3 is CASSFPGLATDTQYF. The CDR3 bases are TGCGCCAGCAGCTTCCCGGGACTAGCAACAGATACGCAGTATTTT. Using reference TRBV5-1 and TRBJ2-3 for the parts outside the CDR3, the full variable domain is KAGVTQTPRYLIKTRGQQVTLSCSPISGHRSVSWYQQTPGQGLQFLFEYFSETQRNKGNFPGRFSGRQFSNSRSEMNVSTLELGDSALYLCASSFPGLATDTQYFGPGTRLTVL.

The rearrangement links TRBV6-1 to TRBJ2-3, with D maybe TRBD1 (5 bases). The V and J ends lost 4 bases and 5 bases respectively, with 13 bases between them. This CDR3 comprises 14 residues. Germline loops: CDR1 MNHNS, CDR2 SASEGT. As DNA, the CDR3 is TGTGCCAGCAGTGGAAACCATCAGGGAGATACGCAGTATTTT. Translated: CASSGNHQGDTQYF.

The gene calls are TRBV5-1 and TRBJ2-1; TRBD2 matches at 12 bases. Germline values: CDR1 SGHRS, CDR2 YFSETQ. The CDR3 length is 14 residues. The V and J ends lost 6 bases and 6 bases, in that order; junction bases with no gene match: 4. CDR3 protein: CASTVLAGGNEQFF. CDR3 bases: TGCGCCAGCACCGTACTAGCGGGGGGCAATGAGCAGTTCTTC.

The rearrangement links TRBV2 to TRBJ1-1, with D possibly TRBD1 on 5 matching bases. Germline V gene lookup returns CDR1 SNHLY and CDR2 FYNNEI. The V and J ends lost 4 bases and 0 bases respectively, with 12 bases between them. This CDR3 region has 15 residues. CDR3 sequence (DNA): TGTGCCAGCAGTGGCCCGGGACGGATGAACACTGAAGCTTTCTTT. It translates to CASSGPGRMNTEAFF.

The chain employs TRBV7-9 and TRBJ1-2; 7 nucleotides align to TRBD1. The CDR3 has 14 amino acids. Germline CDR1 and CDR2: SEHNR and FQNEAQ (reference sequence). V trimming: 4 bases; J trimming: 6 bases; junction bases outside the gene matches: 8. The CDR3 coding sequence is TGTGCCAGCAGCTCCCGACAGGGACTAGATGGCTACACCTTC. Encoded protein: CASSSRQGLDGYTF.

The CDR3 DNA follows: TGTGCCAGCAGCATCAGGGATCTCACCTCGAACACCGGGGAGCTGTTTTTT. Translation: CASSIRDLTSNTGELFF. The V and J genes are TRBV11-3 and TRBJ2-2; possibly TRBD1 for D (5 bases). The germline CDR1 and CDR2 sequences are SGHNT and YENEEA. This CDR3 is built from 17 residues. V lost 5 bases to trimming and J lost 0 bases, with 16 bases between them.

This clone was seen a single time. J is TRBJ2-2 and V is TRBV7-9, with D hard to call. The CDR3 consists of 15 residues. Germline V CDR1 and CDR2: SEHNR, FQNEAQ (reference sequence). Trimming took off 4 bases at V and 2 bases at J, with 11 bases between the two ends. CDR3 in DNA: TGTGCCAGCAGCTCCCCGTCCCGTAACACCGGGGAGCTGTTTTTT. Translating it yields CASSSPSRNTGELFF. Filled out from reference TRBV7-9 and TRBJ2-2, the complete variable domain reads DTGVSQNPRHKITKRGQNVTFRCDPISEHNRLYWYRQTLGQGPEFLTYFQNEAQLEKSRLLSDRFSAERPKGSFSTLEIQRTEQGDSAMYLCASSSPSRNTGELFFGEGSRLTVL.

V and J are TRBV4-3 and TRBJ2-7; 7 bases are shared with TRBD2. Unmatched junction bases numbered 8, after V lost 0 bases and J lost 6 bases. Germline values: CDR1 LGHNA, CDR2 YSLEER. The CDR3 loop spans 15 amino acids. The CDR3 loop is CASSQELGRASEQYF. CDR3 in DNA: TGCGCCAGCAGCCAAGAGCTGGGGAGGGCCTCCGAGCAGTACTTC.

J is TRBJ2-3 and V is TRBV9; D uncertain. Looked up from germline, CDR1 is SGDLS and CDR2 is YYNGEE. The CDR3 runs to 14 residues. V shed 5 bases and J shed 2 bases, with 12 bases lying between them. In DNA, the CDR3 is TGTGCCAGCAGAAGGGCAGAGCCCACAGATACGCAGTATTTT. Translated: CASRRAEPTDTQYF. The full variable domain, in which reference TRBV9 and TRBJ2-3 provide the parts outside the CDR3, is DSGVTQTPKHLITATGQRVTLRCSPRSGDLSVYWYQQSLDQGLQFLIQYYNGEERAKGNILERFSAQQFPDLHSELNLSSLELGDSALYFCASRRAEPTDTQYFGPGTRLTVL.

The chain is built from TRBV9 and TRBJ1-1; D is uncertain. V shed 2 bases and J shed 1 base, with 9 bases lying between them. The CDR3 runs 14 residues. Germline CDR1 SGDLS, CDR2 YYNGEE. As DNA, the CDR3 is TGTGCCAGCAGCGTGCAGGCGACGAACACTGAAGCTTTCTTT. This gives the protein CASSVQATNTEAFF. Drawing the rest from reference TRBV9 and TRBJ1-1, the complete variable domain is DSGVTQTPKHLITATGQRVTLRCSPRSGDLSVYWYQQSLDQGLQFLIQYYNGEERAKGNILERFSAQQFPDLHSELNLSSLELGDSALYFCASSVQATNTEAFFGQGTRLTVV.

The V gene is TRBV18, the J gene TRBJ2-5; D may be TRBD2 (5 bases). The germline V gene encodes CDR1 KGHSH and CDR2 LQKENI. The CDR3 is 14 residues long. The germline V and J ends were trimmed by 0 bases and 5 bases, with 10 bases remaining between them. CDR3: CASSPPGSSETQYF. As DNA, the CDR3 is TGTGCCAGCTCACCACCGGGGAGTTCGGAGACCCAGTACTTC.

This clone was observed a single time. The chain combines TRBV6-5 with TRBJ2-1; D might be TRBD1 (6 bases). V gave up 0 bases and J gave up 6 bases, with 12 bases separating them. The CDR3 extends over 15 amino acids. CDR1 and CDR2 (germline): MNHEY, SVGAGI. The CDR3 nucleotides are TGTGCCAGCAGTTACTCCTGGGGGCAGGGCAATGAGCAGTTCTTC. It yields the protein CASSYSWGQGNEQFF.

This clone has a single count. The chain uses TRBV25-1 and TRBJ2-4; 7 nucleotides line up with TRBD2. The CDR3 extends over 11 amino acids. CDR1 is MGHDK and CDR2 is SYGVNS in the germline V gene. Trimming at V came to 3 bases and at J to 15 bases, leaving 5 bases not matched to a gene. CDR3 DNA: TGTGCCAGCAGTGAGGGAGGGCTGGTGTACTTC. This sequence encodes CASSEGGLVYF.

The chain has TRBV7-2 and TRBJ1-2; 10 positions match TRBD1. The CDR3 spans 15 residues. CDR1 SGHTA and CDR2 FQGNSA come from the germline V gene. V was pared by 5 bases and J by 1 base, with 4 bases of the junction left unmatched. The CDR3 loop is CASSMTGGHNYGYTF. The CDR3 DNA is TGTGCCAGCAGCATGACAGGGGGCCATAACTATGGCTACACCTTC.

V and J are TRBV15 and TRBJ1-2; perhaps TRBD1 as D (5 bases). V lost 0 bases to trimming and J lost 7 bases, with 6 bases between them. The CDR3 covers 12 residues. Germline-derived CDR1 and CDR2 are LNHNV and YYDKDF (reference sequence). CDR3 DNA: TGTGCCACCAGCAGAGAGCAGGGTGGCTACACCTTC. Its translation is CATSREQGGYTF.

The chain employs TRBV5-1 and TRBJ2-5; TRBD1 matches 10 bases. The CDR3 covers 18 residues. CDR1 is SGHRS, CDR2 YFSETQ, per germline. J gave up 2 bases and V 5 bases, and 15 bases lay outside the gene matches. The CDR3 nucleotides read TGCGCCAGCAGACATCTCAATTCGGGACAGGGGATTCAAGAGACCCAGTACTTC. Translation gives CASRHLNSGQGIQETQYF.

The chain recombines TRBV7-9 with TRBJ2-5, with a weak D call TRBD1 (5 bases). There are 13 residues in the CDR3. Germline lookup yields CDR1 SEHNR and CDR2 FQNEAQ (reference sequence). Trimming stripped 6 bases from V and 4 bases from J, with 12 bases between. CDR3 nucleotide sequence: TGTGCCAGCAGTTCTCTGGGGCGAGAGACCCAGTACTTC. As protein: CASSSLGRETQYF.

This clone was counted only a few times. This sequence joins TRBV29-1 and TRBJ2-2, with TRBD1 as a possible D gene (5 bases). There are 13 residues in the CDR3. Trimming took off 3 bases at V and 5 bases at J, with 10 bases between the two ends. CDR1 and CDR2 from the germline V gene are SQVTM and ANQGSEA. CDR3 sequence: CSVDPRVTGELFF. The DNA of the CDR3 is TGCAGCGTTGATCCCAGGGTTACCGGGGAGCTGTTTTTT.

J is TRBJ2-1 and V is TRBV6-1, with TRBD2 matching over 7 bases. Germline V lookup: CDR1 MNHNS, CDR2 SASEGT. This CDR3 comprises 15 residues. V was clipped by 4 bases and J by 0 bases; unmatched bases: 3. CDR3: CASSGSGNSYNEQFF. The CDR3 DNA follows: TGTGCCAGCAGTGGGAGCGGGAACTCCTACAATGAGCAGTTCTTC.

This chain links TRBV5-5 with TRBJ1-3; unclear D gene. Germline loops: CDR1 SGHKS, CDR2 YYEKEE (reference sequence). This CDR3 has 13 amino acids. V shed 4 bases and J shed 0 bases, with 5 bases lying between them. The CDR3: CASSLTSGNTIYF. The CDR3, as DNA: TGTGCCAGCAGCCTGACCTCTGGAAACACCATATATTTT.

The CDR3 sequence: CASSMPDRETYEQYF. DNA of the CDR3: TGTGCCAGTAGTATGCCTGACAGGGAAACCTACGAGCAGTACTTC. The chain couples TRBV19 to TRBJ2-7, with 7 bases identical to TRBD1. From germline, CDR1 is LNHDA and CDR2 SQIVND (reference sequence). The V segment lost 3 bases and the J segment 2 bases; nucleotides outside the gene matches: 7. CDR3 length equals 15 residues. Full variable domain (missing parts from reference TRBV19 and TRBJ2-7): DGGITQSPKYLFRKEGQNVTLSCEQNLNHDAMYWYRQDPGQGLRLIYYSQIVNDFQKGDIAEGYSVSREKKESFPLTVTSAQKNPTAFYLCASSMPDRETYEQYFGPGTRLTVT.

The CDR3 coding sequence is TGTGCCAGCAGTGAATACGGTAGGGGGGCTAGTAAGTTTTACGAGCAGTACTTC. It translates to CASSEYGRGASKFYEQYF. This chain uses TRBV6-1 with TRBJ2-7, with D perhaps matching TRBD1 or TRBD2 (6 bases each). The CDR3 covers 18 residues. Trimming shortened V by 2 bases and J by 4 bases, and 24 bases separated the two germline ends. Germline CDR1 MNHNS, CDR2 SASEGT.

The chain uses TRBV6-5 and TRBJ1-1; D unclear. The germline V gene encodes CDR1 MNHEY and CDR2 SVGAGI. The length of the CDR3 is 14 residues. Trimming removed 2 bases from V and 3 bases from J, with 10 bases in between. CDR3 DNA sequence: TGTGCCAGCAGTTACAGGGTCCGGGACACTGAAGCTTTCTTT. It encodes CASSYRVRDTEAFF.

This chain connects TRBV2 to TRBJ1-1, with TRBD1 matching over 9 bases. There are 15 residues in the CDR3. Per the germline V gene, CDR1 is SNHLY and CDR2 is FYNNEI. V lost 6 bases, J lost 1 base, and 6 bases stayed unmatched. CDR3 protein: CASRIQDRGNTEAFF. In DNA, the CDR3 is TGTGCCAGCAGAATACAGGACAGGGGGAACACTGAAGCTTTCTTT.

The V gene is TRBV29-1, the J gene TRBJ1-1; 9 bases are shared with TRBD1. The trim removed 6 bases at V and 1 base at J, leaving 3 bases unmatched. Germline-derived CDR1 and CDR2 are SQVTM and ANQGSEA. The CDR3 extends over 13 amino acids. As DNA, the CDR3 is TGCAGCGTGAGGGGACAGGGGAACACTGAAGCTTTCTTT. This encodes CSVRGQGNTEAFF. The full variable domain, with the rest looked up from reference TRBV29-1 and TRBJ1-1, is SAVISQKPSRDICQRGTSLTIQCQVDSQVTMMFWYRQQPGQSLTLIATANQGSEATYESGFVIDKFPISRPNLTFSTLTVSNMSPEDSSIYLCSVRGQGNTEAFFGQGTRLTVV.

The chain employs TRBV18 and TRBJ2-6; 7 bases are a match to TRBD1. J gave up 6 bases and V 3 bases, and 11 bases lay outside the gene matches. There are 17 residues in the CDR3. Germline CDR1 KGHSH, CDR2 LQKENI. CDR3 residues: CASSPRQGQALANVLTF. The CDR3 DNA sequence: TGTGCCAGCTCACCCAGACAGGGCCAGGCTTTGGCCAACGTCCTGACTTTC.

CDR3 protein: CSVAPREGYNEQFF. The DNA of the CDR3 is TGCAGCGTCGCCCCCCGGGAGGGTTACAATGAGCAGTTCTTC. The V gene is TRBV29-1, the J gene TRBJ2-1, with 8 bases fitting TRBD2. Trimming at V came to 6 bases and at J to 4 bases, leaving 8 bases not matched to a gene. The CDR3 sequence is 14 residues long. The germline V gene encodes CDR1 SQVTM and CDR2 ANQGSEA.